What follows describes a single TCR beta chain. Its antigen is not identified. Clones were read by immunoSEQ multiplex PCR, and TCRdb kept only the in-frame ones, dropping some. The data contain about 130,000 clones, about 89% of them singletons. The data belong to a study of T cell responses to AZD1222 COVID-19 vaccine. CDR3 length: 15 amino acids. V lost 1 base, J lost 2 bases, and 11 bases lay in between. Per the germline V gene, CDR1 is MGHRA and CDR2 is YSYEKL. Whole-study results and caveats: Repertoire sampling happened only post peak T cell response.

Sequencing used peripheral blood, obtained on day 0 of AZD1222 vaccination. This chain uses TRBV4-1 with TRBJ1-2; a weak D match, TRBD1 (6 bases). The receptor's source is an adult in good health. The CDR3 loop is CASSQGTVRNYGYTF. In DNA, the CDR3 is TGCGCCAGCAGCCAAGGGACAGTTCGAAACTATGGCTACACCTTC.